One and the same sample provided the 18 T cell receptor beta chains below, sequenced in a study of T cell responses to AZD1222 COVID-19 vaccine (dated by TCRdb to the early 2020s). The method behind the library was the immunoSEQ multiplex PCR assay. As stored in TCRdb, this immuneACCESS dataset retains in-frame rearrangements with V and J assigned. A fraction of the clones does not appear; measured against another copy, unresolved V genes explain less than half of the discrepancy, and the remainder lacks a known reason. The sample table holds approximately 110,000 clones, of which about 88% were seen once. The top ten clones comprise 44% of the sample. The time point label for this specimen denotes: about 28 days (+/-7) after the second vaccine dose. The sequencing here drew on peripheral blood, taken 28 days after the second AZD1222 dose. These receptors originate from an adult who received the AZD1222 COVID-19 vaccine.

V gene TRBV6-5 combines with J gene TRBJ2-7; 9 nucleotides agree with TRBD2. The V gene's germline CDR1 is MNHEY and CDR2 SVGAGI. The CDR3 loop spans 14 amino acids. The trim removed 5 bases at V and 3 bases at J, leaving 5 bases unmatched. CDR3 sequence: CASSTISGSYEQYF. The CDR3 DNA reads as TGTGCCAGCAGTACCATTAGCGGGAGCTACGAGCAGTACTTC.

This rearrangement joins TRBV7-2 to TRBJ2-1; 10 bases match TRBD2. CDR1 SGHTA and CDR2 FQGNSA come from the germline V gene. CDR3 length: 15 amino acids. After removal of 0 bases from V and 6 bases from J, the junction contained 2 bases not matched to a gene. The CDR3 nucleotides read TGTGCCAGCAGCTTAGCCCTAGCGGGAGTCAATGAGCAGTTCTTC. As protein: CASSLALAGVNEQFF.

The sample holds one count of this clone. The genes are TRBV10-3 and TRBJ1-1; 8 bases line up with TRBD1. The CDR3 runs 13 residues. J gave up 4 bases and V 6 bases, and 4 bases lay outside the gene matches. Germline V gives CDR1 ENHRY, CDR2 SYGVKD. The DNA for the CDR3 is TGTGCCATCAGCAAACAGGGGGTCACTGAAGCTTTCTTT. Protein: CAISKQGVTEAFF.

The table lists this clone with a few counts. The chain combines TRBV6-5 with TRBJ1-1, with 9 bases aligning to TRBD1. There are 14 residues in the CDR3. Unmatched junction bases numbered 7, after V lost 7 bases and J lost 4 bases. Germline CDR1 is MNHEY and CDR2 is SVGAGI. CDR3 in amino acids: CASKQQGASTEAFF. For the CDR3, the DNA is TGTGCCAGCAAGCAACAGGGGGCTAGCACTGAAGCTTTCTTT.

This clone was seen only once. The chain combines TRBV28 with TRBJ2-7; D is tentatively TRBD1 or TRBD2 (5 bases each). CDR3 size: 15 residues. Germline CDR1 is MDHEN and CDR2 is SYDVKM. V lost 1 base and J 0 bases, leaving 10 bases between the germline ends. CDR3 loop: CASSLYGTASYEQYF. CDR3 DNA: TGTGCCAGCAGTTTATATGGGACGGCCTCCTACGAGCAGTACTTC.

The chain links TRBV28 to TRBJ2-7; a possible D gene is TRBD2 (6 bases). This CDR3 region has 13 residues. Germline V gene lookup returns CDR1 MDHEN and CDR2 SYDVKM. Trimming cost V 4 bases and J 8 bases, with 15 bases left between them. The CDR3 coding sequence is TGTGCCAGCAGTTCCCTCGCGGGAACCCAGCAGTACTTC. Translating it yields CASSSLAGTQQYF.

The gene calls are TRBV7-3 and TRBJ2-5, with TRBD1 matching 7 bases. After removal of 0 bases from V and 4 bases from J, the junction contained 2 bases not matched to a gene. Germline values: CDR1 SGHTA, CDR2 FQGTGA. The CDR3 is 14 residues long. The CDR3 DNA reads as TGTGCCAGCAGCTTAACAGGGGGCAGAGAGACCCAGTACTTC. Translated: CASSLTGGRETQYF.

Written as DNA, the CDR3 is TGCGCCAGCAGCCACGCGACAGGGGGCCACTATGGCTACACCTTC. The encoded protein is CASSHATGGHYGYTF. The chain carries TRBV4-1 and TRBJ1-2; 10 nucleotides line up with TRBD1. The V and J ends lost 3 bases and 3 bases, in that order; junction bases with no gene match: 4. There are 15 residues in the CDR3. Looked up from germline, CDR1 is MGHRA and CDR2 is YSYEKL.

The chain recombines TRBV6-4 with TRBJ2-1; possibly TRBD1 for D (5 bases). Germline assignment: CDR1 MRHNA and CDR2 SNTAGT. The CDR3 runs to 16 residues. Trimming took off 5 bases at V and 3 bases at J, with 17 bases between the two ends. The CDR3 reads CASSRQPPHFYNEQFF. The CDR3 DNA sequence: TGTGCCAGCAGTCGACAGCCTCCCCACTTCTACAATGAGCAGTTCTTC.

The chain links TRBV5-5 to TRBJ2-2; D call uncertain. The CDR3 is made up of 15 amino acids. The V and J ends lost 2 bases and 7 bases respectively, with 15 bases between them. Germline V lookup: CDR1 SGHKS, CDR2 YYEKEE (reference sequence). The CDR3 sequence is CASSLKLVLGGELFF. The CDR3 nucleotides are TGTGCCAGCAGCTTAAAGCTAGTGTTGGGCGGGGAGCTGTTTTTT.

The genes are TRBV5-4 and TRBJ2-1, with a tentative D call TRBD1 (5 bases). Germline CDR1 SGHNT, CDR2 YYREEE (reference sequence). The V and J ends lost 4 bases and 5 bases respectively, with 10 bases between them. The CDR3 spans 13 residues. CDR3 nucleotide sequence: TGTGCCAGCAGCCCGCGGACACACAATGAGCAGTTCTTC. Translated: CASSPRTHNEQFF.

In DNA form, the CDR3 reads TGTGCCAGCAGTTCCGGACAGGGAGGTAATCAGCCCCAGCATTTT. Its translation: CASSSGQGGNQPQHF. The genes are TRBV7-2 and TRBJ1-5, with 8 positions matching TRBD1. With 6 bases clipped from V and 4 bases from J, the junction kept 8 bases outside the gene matches. Germline V CDR1 and CDR2: SGHTA, FQGNSA. CDR3 length: 15 residues.

The J gene is TRBJ2-4, the V gene TRBV7-2, with D hard to call. The germline gives CDR1 SGHTA, CDR2 FQGNSA. The CDR3 totals 15 residues. V lost 6 bases and J lost 0, with 12 bases in between. CDR3 in DNA: TGTGCCAGCAGTGTAGATGTAATAGCCAAAAACATTCAGTACTTC. Its translation: CASSVDVIAKNIQYF.

The V call is TRBV7-9, the J call TRBJ2-1; 8 bases line up with TRBD2. The germline V gene encodes CDR1 SEHNR and CDR2 FQNEAQ (reference sequence). Trimming cost V 3 bases and J 4 bases; bases outside gene matches: 2. This CDR3 spans 14 amino acids. This CDR3 is CASSLTSEYNEQFF. Written as DNA, the CDR3 is TGTGCCAGCAGCTTGACTAGCGAGTACAATGAGCAGTTCTTC.

There are a few counts of this clone. The rearrangement uses TRBV4-2 and TRBJ2-7; D not resolved. The germline V gene encodes CDR1 LGHNA and CDR2 YNFKEQ. The CDR3 is 14 amino acids. The ends were cut back, 0 bases at V and 1 base at J, with 7 bases in the middle. In DNA, the CDR3 is TGTGCCAGCAGCCAAGATCCCCATTCCTACGAGCAGTACTTC. Translated: CASSQDPHSYEQYF.

The V and J genes are TRBV7-9 and TRBJ2-5; tentative D call: TRBD2 (6 bases). Germline loops: CDR1 SEHNR, CDR2 FQNEAQ (reference sequence). The ends were cut back, 0 bases at V and 5 bases at J, with 10 bases in the middle. This CDR3 spans 14 amino acids. The CDR3 sequence: CASSLAGGRETQYF. The CDR3 DNA follows: TGTGCCAGCAGCTTAGCGGGGGGACGGGAGACCCAGTACTTC.

This chain links TRBV18 with TRBJ2-3; TRBD1 or TRBD2 may be the D gene (5 bases each). This CDR3 region has 20 residues. Between the trimmed V and J ends, which lost 5 bases and 0 bases, there was a span of 27 bases. The germline CDR1 and CDR2 sequences are KGHSH and LQKENI. CDR3 sequence: CASSRTTRDAWGSSTDTQYF. The CDR3 coding sequence is TGTGCCAGCTCAAGAACAACCCGGGACGCATGGGGCTCTAGCACAGATACGCAGTATTTT.

The V gene is TRBV5-1, the J gene TRBJ2-1; 7 bases match TRBD1. Germline CDR1 and CDR2: SGHRS and YFSETQ. The CDR3 is 17 residues long. With V trimmed by 0 bases and J by 6 bases, 12 bases remained unmatched. In DNA, the CDR3 is TGCGCCAGCAGCTTGGTTTTTGGCAGGGGGTCGTCCAATGAGCAGTTCTTC. Translating it yields CASSLVFGRGSSNEQFF.